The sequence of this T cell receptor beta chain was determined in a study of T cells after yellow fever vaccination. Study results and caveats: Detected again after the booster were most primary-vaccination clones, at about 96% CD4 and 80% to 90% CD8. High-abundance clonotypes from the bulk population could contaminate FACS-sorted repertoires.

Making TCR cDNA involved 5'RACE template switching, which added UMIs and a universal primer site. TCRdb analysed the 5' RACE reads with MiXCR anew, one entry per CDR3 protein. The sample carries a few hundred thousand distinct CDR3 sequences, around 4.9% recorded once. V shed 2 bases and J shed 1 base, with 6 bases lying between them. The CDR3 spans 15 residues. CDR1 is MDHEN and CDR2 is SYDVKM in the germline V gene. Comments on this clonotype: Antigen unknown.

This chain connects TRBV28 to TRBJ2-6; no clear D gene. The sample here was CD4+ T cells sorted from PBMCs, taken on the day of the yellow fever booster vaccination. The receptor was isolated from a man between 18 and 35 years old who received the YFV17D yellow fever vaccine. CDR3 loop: CASSLTASGANVLTF. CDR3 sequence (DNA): TGTGCCAGCAGTTTAACGGCTTCTGGGGCCAACGTCCTGACTTTC. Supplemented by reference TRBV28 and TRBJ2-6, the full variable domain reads DVKVTQSSRYLVKRTGEKVFLECVQDMDHENMFWYRQDPGLGLRLIYFSYDVKMKEKGDIPEGYSVSREKKERFSLILESASTNQTSMYLCASSLTASGANVLTFGAGSRLTVL.